This TCR beta chain came from a study of metastatic and nonmetastatic thyroid tumors. Background on the study: Repertoire data that came from the blood and tumor or nodule tissue of malignant and benign thyroid patients were compared. General study findings and limits: Reportedly, malignant thyroid tumors had significantly higher TCR beta diversity than benign nodules, in blood and tumor.

V lost 6 bases and J 4 bases, leaving 12 bases between the germline ends. Germline CDR1 SGHVS, CDR2 FQNEAQ. This CDR3 comprises 14 residues. In its sample, this clone was seen many times. The antigen is unknown. No patient had received any treatment before thyroid surgery. Methods used by the authors: The study built a papillary thyroid cancer distant-metastasis classifier from CDR3 differences across clinicopathological groups. TCRdb re-called the PCR reads via MiXCR. TCRdb's processing, not the authors', yielded these V and J calls. The sample holds approximately 25,000 clones, 10% to 15% seen once. The receptor was isolated from a female donor with papillary thyroid cancer or a benign thyroid nodule (not recorded which). Some clones in this sample may be carry-over from other donors' samples. J is TRBJ1-4 and V is TRBV7-8; D unresolved. Specimen: blood. The CDR3 DNA reads as TGTGCCAGCAGGGAAGGGCAGTTTAATGAAAAACTGTTTTTT. Its translation: CASREGQFNEKLFF.